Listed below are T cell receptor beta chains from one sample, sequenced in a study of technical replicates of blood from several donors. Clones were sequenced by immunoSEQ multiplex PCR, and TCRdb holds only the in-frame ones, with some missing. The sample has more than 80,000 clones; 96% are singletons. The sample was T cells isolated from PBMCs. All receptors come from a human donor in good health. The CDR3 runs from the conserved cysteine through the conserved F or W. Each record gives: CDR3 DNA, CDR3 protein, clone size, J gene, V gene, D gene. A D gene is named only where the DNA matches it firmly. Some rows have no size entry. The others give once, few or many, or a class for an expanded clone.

TGTGCCAGCAGTCCGGGATCTACCTACGAGCAGTACTTC CASSPGSTYEQYF . TRBJ2-7 TRBV6-1 .
TGCGCCAGCAGCCAAGTCCCTATAGCGGGGTCCTACAATGAGCAGTTCTTC CASSQVPIAGSYNEQFF . TRBJ2-1 TRBV4-1 TRBD2
TGCAGCGTTGTCTGGTGGGACAGGTCTGAAGCTTTCTTT CSVVWWDRSEAFF . TRBJ1-1 TRBV29-1 TRBD1
TGTGCCAGCAGCTCCCTTTCGGACAGGTATCAGCCCCAGCATTTT CASSSLSDRYQPQHF . TRBJ1-5 TRBV11-2 TRBD1
TGCGCCAGCAGCCAGATGACAGGTTACTACTACGAGCAGTACTTC CASSQMTGYYYEQYF . TRBJ2-7 TRBV4-3 .
TGCGCCAGCAGCCGATCCGGGACAGGGGCCAATGAGCAGTTCTTC CASSRSGTGANEQFF . TRBJ2-1 TRBV4-3 TRBD1
TGTGCCAGCAGCTTAACGTCAGGGGCGGGGGGGAACACTGAAGCTTTCTTT CASSLTSGAGGNTEAFF . TRBJ1-1 TRBV11-2 .
TGCGCCAGCAGCTTAACAAGAAAACCGTCCGGGGAGCTGTTTTTT CASSLTRKPSGELFF . TRBJ2-2 TRBV4-1 .
TGTGCCAGCAGCTTGTTGCCAGGGGATGGCTACACCTTC CASSLLPGDGYTF . TRBJ1-2 TRBV5-6 .
TGCGCCAGCAGTGAGTCCAGACTAGCGGGAGAAGATACGCAGTATTTT CASSESRLAGEDTQYF . TRBJ2-3 TRBV10-1 TRBD2
TGTGCCAGCAGTTCACCAGGGCCCTCTGGAAACACCATATATTTT CASSSPGPSGNTIYF . TRBJ1-3 TRBV28 .
TGCGCCAGCAGCCAAGATACGGAGACTGAAGCTTTCTTT CASSQDTETEAFF . TRBJ1-1 TRBV4-3 .
TGCGCCAGCAGCTTGGCTACGGGACTTACCGACCCAGAGGGCTACACCTTC CASSLATGLTDPEGYTF . TRBJ1-2 TRBV5-1 .
TGTGCGGGATTAGCGGGGTGGGTTGAAAAACTGTTTTTT CAGLAGWVEKLFF once TRBJ1-4 TRBV7-3 .
TGTGCCAGCACCTCACAGGGGAACACTGAAGCTTTCTTT CASTSQGNTEAFF . TRBJ1-1 TRBV2 .
TGTGCCAGCAGTCCGGGCGGGTCAGAGTACGAGCAGTACTTC CASSPGGSEYEQYF . TRBJ2-7 TRBV6-5 .
TGCAGCGTTGTCCTACAGGGACCTGGAAACACCATATATTTT CSVVLQGPGNTIYF . TRBJ1-3 TRBV29-1 .
TGTGCCAGCAGCACGCCAATGACTATGGCTTTCTTT CASSTPMTMAFF once TRBJ1-1 TRBV7-9 .
TGTGCCAGCAGCAGGGGGACATCTGGGGAGCAGTACTTC CASSRGTSGEQYF . TRBJ2-7 TRBV7-2 .
TGTGCCAGCTCCAACTTGGGACAGGGTAGGCACGAGCAGTACTTC CASSNLGQGRHEQYF . TRBJ2-7 TRBV13 TRBD1
TGTGCCACCCAAGCGGGGCTCTACGAGCAGTACTTC CATQAGLYEQYF . TRBJ2-7 TRBV13 TRBD2
TGTGCCAGTAGTTTCAGACTAGCGGGTAGACCCACAGATACGCAGTATTTT CASSFRLAGRPTDTQYF . TRBJ2-3 TRBV19 TRBD2
TGTGCCAGCAGCTTACAGGGTCGGACCTACGAGCAGTACTTC CASSLQGRTYEQYF . TRBJ2-7 TRBV7-8 .
TGTGCCAGCAGCTTCCAGGGGAACACCGGGGAGCTGTTTTTT CASSFQGNTGELFF . TRBJ2-2 TRBV11-3 .
TGCAGCGTTCGATCGGGGGGCCACTACGAGCAGTACTTC CSVRSGGHYEQYF . TRBJ2-7 TRBV29-1 .
TGTGCCAGCAGTTACGGGGGACAGGGGGCAGACACCATATATTTT CASSYGGQGADTIYF . TRBJ1-3 TRBV6-6 TRBD1
TGTGCCAGCAGTGCTAACAGGGGCAATGAGCAGTTCTTC CASSANRGNEQFF . TRBJ2-1 TRBV27 TRBD1
TGCGGTGTGACAGGGTCTGGGGCCAACGTCCTGACTTTC CGVTGSGANVLTF . TRBJ2-6 TRBV29-1 TRBD1
TGCGCCAGCAGCTTGCTAGCGGTTGCGAACACCGGGGAGCTGTTTTTT CASSLLAVANTGELFF . TRBJ2-2 TRBV5-1 TRBD2
TGTGCCAGCTCGGGATGGACCTCTTGGGATGAGCAGTTCTTC CASSGWTSWDEQFF . TRBJ2-1 TRBV28 .
TGTGCCAGCAGTCAGGGGACAAGTCAGCCCCAGCATTTT CASSQGTSQPQHF . TRBJ1-5 TRBV25-1 .
TGTGCTAGTGGTTCGGGGGACGGCTACAATGAGCAGTTCTTC CASGSGDGYNEQFF . TRBJ2-1 TRBV12-5 .
TGTGCCAGCAGCACGAAAGCGAGCAGCTCCTACAATGAGCAGTTCTTC CASSTKASSSYNEQFF . TRBJ2-1 TRBV11-3 .
TGTGCCAGCAGCGTAGAAGGGGTAGGAAATCAGCCCCAGCATTTT CASSVEGVGNQPQHF . TRBJ1-5 TRBV9 .
TGTGCCAGCAGTGCGGGACTAGCGGGAGGAAACGAGCAGTACTTC CASSAGLAGGNEQYF . TRBJ2-7 TRBV6-1 TRBD2
TGTGCCAGCAGGCTACTACTCCTAGCCAAAAACATTCAGTACTTC CASRLLLLAKNIQYF few TRBJ2-4 TRBV9 .
TGTGCCACCAGCAGAGTATCAGGGGGCACTGAAGCTTTCTTT CATSRVSGGTEAFF . TRBJ1-1 TRBV15 TRBD1
TGCAGCGTAAACCTTACTAGCGGGGCTAGGGGGACCCAGTACTTC CSVNLTSGARGTQYF . TRBJ2-5 TRBV29-1 TRBD2
TGCGCCAGCAGCCCCGGACTAGACCAGGTTTCTGAGCAGTTCTTC CASSPGLDQVSEQFF . TRBJ2-1 TRBV5-1 TRBD2
TGTGCCATCAGTGAAAGGAGCTGGAGCTCCTACGAGCAGTACTTC CAISERSWSSYEQYF . TRBJ2-7 TRBV10-3 .